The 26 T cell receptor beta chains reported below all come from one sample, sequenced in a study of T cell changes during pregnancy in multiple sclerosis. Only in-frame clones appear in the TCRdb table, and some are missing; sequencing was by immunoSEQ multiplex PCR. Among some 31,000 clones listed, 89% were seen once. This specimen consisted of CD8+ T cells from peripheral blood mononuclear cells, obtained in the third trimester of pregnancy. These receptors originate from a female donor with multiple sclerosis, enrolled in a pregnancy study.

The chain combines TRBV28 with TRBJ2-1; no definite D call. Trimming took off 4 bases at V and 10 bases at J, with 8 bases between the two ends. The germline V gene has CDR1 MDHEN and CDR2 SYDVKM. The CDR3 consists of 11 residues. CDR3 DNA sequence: TGTGCCAGCAGTTCAGGTGGGGAGCAGTTCTTC. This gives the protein CASSSGGEQFF.

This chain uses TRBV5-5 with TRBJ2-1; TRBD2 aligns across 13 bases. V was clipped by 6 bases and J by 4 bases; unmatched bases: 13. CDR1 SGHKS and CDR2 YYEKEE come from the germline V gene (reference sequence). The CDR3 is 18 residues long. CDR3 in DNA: TGTGCCAGCAACTCGGGACTAGCGGGAATTTCCTCTTACAATGAGCAGTTCTTC. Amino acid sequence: CASNSGLAGISSYNEQFF.

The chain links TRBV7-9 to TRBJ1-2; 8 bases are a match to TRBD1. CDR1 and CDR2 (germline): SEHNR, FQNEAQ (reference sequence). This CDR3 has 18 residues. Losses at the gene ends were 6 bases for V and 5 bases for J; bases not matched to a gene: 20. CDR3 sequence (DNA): TGTGCCAGCAGGCAGACAACAAGGAGACAGGGGCTGGGGTATGGCTACACCTTC. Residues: CASRQTTRRQGLGYGYTF.

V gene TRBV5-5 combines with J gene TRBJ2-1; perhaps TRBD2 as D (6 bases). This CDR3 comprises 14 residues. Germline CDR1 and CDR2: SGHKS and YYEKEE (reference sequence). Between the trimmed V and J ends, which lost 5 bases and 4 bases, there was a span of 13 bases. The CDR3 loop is CASRYRDSYNEQFF. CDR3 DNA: TGTGCCAGCAGGTACCGGGACTCTTACAATGAGCAGTTCTTC.

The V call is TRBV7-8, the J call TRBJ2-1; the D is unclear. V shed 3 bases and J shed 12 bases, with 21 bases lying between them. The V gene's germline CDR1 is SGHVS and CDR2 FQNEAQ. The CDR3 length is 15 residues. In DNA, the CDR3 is TGTGCCAGCAGCTTCCAAAAGGTGGCGGCCCTGGTGCAGTTCTTC. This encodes CASSFQKVAALVQFF.

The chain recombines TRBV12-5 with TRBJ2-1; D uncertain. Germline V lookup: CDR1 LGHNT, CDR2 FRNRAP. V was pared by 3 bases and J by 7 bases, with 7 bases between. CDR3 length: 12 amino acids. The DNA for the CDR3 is TGTGCTAGTGGTTTCGTCGTGAATGAGCAGTTCTTC. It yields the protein CASGFVVNEQFF.

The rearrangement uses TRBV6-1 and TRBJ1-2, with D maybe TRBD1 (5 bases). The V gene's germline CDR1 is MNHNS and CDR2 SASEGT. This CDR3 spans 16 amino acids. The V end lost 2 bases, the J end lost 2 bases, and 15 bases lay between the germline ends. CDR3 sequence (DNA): TGTGCCAGCAGTGAATCGGTTGACAGTCCAAACTATGGCTACACCTTC. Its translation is CASSESVDSPNYGYTF.

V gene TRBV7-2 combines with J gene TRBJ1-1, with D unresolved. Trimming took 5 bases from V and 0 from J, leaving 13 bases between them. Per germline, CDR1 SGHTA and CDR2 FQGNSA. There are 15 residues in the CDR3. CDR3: CASSPAVALNTEAFF. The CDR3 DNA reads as TGTGCCAGCAGCCCAGCGGTAGCCTTGAACACTGAAGCTTTCTTT.

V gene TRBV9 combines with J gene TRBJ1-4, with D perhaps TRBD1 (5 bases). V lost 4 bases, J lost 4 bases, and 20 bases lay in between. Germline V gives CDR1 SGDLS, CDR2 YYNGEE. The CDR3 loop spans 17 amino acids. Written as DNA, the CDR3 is TGTGCCAGCAGCAGGTACGACGGGGGTTCGAATAATGAAAAACTGTTTTTT. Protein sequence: CASSRYDGGSNNEKLFF. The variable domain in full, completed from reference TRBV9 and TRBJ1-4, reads DSGVTQTPKHLITATGQRVTLRCSPRSGDLSVYWYQQSLDQGLQFLIQYYNGEERAKGNILERFSAQQFPDLHSELNLSSLELGDSALYFCASSRYDGGSNNEKLFFGSGTQLSVL.

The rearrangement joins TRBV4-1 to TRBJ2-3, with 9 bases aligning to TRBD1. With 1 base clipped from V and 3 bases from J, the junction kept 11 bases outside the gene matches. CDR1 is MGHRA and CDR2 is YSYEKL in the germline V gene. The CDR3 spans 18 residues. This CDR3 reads CASSQGHPQGAQTDTQYF. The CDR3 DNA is TGCGCCAGCAGCCAAGGTCACCCACAGGGGGCGCAAACAGATACGCAGTATTTT.

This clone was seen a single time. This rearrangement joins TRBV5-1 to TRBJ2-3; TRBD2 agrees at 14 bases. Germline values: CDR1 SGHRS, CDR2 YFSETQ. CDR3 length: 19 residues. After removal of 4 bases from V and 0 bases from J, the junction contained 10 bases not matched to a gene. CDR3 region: CASSVEGLAGEWSTDTQYF. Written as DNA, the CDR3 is TGCGCCAGCAGCGTGGAGGGACTAGCGGGAGAGTGGAGCACAGATACGCAGTATTTT. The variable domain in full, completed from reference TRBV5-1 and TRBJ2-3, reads KAGVTQTPRYLIKTRGQQVTLSCSPISGHRSVSWYQQTPGQGLQFLFEYFSETQRNKGNFPGRFSGRQFSNSRSEMNVSTLELGDSALYLCASSVEGLAGEWSTDTQYFGPGTRLTVL.

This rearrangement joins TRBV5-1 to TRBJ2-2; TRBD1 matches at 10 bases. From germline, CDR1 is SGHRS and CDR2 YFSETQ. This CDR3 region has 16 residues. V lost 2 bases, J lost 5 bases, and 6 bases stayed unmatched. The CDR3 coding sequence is TGCGCCAGCAGCTTAAGACAGGGGGCTGGTACCGGGGAGCTGTTTTTT. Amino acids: CASSLRQGAGTGELFF.

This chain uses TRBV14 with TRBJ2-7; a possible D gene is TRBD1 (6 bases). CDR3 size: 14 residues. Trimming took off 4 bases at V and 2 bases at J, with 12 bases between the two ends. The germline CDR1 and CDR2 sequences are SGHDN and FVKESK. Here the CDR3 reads CASSRSGTPYEQYF. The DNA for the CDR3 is TGTGCCAGCAGCCGTTCCGGGACACCCTACGAGCAGTACTTC.

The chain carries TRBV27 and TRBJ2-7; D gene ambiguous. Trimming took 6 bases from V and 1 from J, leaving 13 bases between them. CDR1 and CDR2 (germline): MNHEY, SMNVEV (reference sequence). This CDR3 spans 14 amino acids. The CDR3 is CASSLDIGSYEQYF. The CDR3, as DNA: TGTGCCAGCAGCCTCGACATTGGATCCTACGAGCAGTACTTC.

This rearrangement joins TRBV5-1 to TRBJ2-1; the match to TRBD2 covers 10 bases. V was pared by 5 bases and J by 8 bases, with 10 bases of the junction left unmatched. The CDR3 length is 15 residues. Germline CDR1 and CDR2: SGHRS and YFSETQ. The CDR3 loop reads CASSRAGGFGDEQFF. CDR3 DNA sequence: TGCGCCAGCAGTCGAGCGGGAGGGTTTGGCGATGAGCAGTTCTTC.

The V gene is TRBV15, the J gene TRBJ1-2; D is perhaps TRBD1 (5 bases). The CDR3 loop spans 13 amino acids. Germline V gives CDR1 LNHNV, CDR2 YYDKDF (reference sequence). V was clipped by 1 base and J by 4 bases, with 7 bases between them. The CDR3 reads CATSRGGGYGYTF. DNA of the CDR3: TGTGCCACCAGCAGAGGGGGCGGCTATGGCTACACCTTC.

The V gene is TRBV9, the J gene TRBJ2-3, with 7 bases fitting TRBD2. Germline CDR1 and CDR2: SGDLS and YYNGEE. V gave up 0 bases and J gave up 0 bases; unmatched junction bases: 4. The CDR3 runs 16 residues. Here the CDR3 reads CASSVVSSGSTDTQYF. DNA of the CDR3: TGTGCCAGCAGCGTAGTATCTAGCGGTAGCACAGATACGCAGTATTTT. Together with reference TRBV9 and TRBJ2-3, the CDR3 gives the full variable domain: DSGVTQTPKHLITATGQRVTLRCSPRSGDLSVYWYQQSLDQGLQFLIQYYNGEERAKGNILERFSAQQFPDLHSELNLSSLELGDSALYFCASSVVSSGSTDTQYFGPGTRLTVL.

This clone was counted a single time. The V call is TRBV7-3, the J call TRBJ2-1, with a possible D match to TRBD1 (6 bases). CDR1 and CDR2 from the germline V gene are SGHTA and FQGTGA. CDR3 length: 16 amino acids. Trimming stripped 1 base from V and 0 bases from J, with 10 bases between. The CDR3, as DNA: TGTGCCAGCAGCTTAAATGGACAGAGCTCCTACAATGAGCAGTTCTTC. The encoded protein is CASSLNGQSSYNEQFF.

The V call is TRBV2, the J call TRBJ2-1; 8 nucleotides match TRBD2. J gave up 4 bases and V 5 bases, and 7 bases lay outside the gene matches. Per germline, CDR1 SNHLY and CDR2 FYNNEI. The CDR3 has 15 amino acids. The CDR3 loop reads CASSRREGSYNEQFF. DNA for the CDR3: TGTGCCAGCAGTCGACGGGAGGGTTCATACAATGAGCAGTTCTTC.

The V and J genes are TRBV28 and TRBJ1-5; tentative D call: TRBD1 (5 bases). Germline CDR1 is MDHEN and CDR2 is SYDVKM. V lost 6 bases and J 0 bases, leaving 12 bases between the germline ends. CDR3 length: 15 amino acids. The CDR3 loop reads CASSLTGNSNQPQHF. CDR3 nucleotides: TGTGCCAGCAGCCTCACAGGTAATAGCAATCAGCCCCAGCATTTT. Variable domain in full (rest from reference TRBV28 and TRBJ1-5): DVKVTQSSRYLVKRTGEKVFLECVQDMDHENMFWYRQDPGLGLRLIYFSYDVKMKEKGDIPEGYSVSREKKERFSLILESASTNQTSMYLCASSLTGNSNQPQHFGDGTRLSIL.

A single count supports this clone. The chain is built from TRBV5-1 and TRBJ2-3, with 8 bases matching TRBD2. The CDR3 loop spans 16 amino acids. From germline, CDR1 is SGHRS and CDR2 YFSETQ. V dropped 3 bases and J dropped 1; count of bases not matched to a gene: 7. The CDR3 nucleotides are TGCGCCAGCAGCTCACTCGGGAGGGCCCGCACAGATACGCAGTATTTT. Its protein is CASSSLGRARTDTQYF.

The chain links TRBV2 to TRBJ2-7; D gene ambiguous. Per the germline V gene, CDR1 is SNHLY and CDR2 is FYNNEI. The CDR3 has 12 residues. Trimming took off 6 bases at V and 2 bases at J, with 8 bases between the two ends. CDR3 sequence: CASRRETYEQYF. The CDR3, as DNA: TGTGCCAGCAGACGAGAGACCTACGAGCAGTACTTC.

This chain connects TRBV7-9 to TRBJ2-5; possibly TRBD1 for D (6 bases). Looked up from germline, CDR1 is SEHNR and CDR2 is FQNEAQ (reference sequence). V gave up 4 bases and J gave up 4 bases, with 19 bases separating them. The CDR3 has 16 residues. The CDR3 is CASSSNPTRGGETQYF. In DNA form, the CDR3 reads TGTGCCAGCAGCTCCAACCCTACCAGAGGGGGAGAGACCCAGTACTTC.

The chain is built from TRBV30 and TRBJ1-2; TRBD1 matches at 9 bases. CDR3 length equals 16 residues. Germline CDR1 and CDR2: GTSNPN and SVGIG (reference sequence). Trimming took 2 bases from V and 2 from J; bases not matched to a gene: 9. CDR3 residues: CAWSPHPGQGNYGYTF. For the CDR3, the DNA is TGTGCCTGGAGTCCACACCCGGGACAGGGAAACTATGGCTACACCTTC.

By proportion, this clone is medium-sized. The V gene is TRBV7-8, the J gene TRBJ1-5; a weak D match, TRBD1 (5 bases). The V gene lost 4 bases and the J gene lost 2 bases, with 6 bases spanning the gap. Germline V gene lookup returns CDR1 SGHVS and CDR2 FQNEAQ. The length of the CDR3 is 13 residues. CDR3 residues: CASSWTRNQPQHF. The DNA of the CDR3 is TGTGCCAGCAGCTGGACACGCAATCAGCCCCAGCATTTT.

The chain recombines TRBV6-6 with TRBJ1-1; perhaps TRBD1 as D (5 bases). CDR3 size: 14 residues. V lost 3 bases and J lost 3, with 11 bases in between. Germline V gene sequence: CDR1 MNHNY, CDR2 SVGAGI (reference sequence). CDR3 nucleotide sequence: TGTGCCAGCAGTTATACCAGGGTTGACACTGAAGCTTTCTTT. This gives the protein CASSYTRVDTEAFF.